Detailed here is one T cell receptor (beta chain). Method: immunoSEQ multiplex PCR; TCRdb's copy keeps in-frame clones and lacks some. The data hold 30,000 or so clones, with 70% to 85% observed a single time. This CDR3 has 16 residues. Trimming left V 4 bases short and J 4 bases short, with 19 bases between. Germline V gives CDR1 SGHRS, CDR2 YFSETQ. This sample was taken from a study of PD-L1 blockade in urothelial cancer. For the study at large: Atezolizumab at 1,200 mg intravenously every 3 weeks was started by patients in 2014. Patients previously received 0 to 3 chemotherapy regimens. Among blood samples, the median T cell count was approximately 150,000.

For each patient, 1 to 8 samples were obtained, pretreatment and on-treatment. The chain combines TRBV5-1 with TRBJ2-3, with D perhaps TRBD2 (7 bases). The sequenced sample was PBMCs, obtained around atezolizumab (anti-PD-L1) treatment. The sequence derives from a man in his sixties with urothelial cancer. This CDR3 is CASSPGGTSTADTQYF. The CDR3, as DNA: TGCGCCAGCAGCCCGGGGGGCACGAGCACGGCAGATACGCAGTATTTT.